This T cell receptor beta chain was found in a study of blood T cell repertoires in COVID-19 (dated by TCRdb to 2018 to 2021). About the study as a whole: Collaborator samples came from the United States, Italy and Spain and covered acute and convalescent phases of COVID-19. The prospective study material was composed of cDNA or gDNA derived from T cells, B-cell-depleted T cells, or PBMCs. Subjects who had been exposed to COVID-19, were actively infected with it, or had recovered from it provided the deeply sampled blood TCRbeta repertoires that made up the dataset. The repertoires were released in a freely available public database intended as a resource for research on the immune response to SARS-CoV-2. Samples were obtained from the ongoing ImmuneRACE study (first 160 participants) and from about 1,300 subjects provided by 6 global collaborators. A de-identified subject ID, COVID-19 status, age in years and sex were almost always included in the sample metadata. Where available, HLA class I and class II types were obtained from metadata supplied by the sample provider rather than from assay-based typing.

Summary of the overall study and its limitations: The amount of clinical and demographic metadata varied by source and participant and was provided uncurated.

Trimming at the junction amounts to 2 bases on V and 0 bases on J, and the germline ends lie 19 bases apart. The CDR3 spans 18 residues, from the cysteine through the phenylalanine. Of the read, only the CDR3 DNA is kept; its 54 bases are in frame from base 1. The germline V gene (reference sequence) supplies CDR1 SEHNR and CDR2 FQNEAQ. One collaborating source in Seattle enrolled patients while the patients were actively infected and followed the patients over time throughout the course of disease. Whole blood was collected in K2EDTA tubes by collaborating institutions according to the institutions' own protocols. For TCRbeta analysis, collaborator samples were shipped as frozen whole blood, as isolated PBMCs, or as DNA extracted from either sample type. Comment on this clone: There is no known antigen for this receptor. Per-nucleotide qualities are absent, and no much larger clonotype sits a single base away.

TCRbeta CDR3 regions were amplified from genomic DNA using the immunoSEQ Assay, a bias-controlled multiplex PCR. In the original analysis: The number of nucleated cells in each sample was estimated from the amplification of reference gene primers within the assay. To quantify the absolute abundance of each unique TCRbeta CDR3 rearrangement, sequence reads were collapsed and filtered. For each sample, productive Simpson clonality was calculated as the square root of Simpson's diversity index across productive rearrangements. TCRdb took over this immuneACCESS table, retaining in-frame rearrangements with V and J assigned. Such tables are incomplete; in checked studies, under half of the missing clones stem from an unresolved V gene, and the remainder is unexplained. From that table come the V and J calls and clone size; the DNA was used to work out D and trimming. Counted in this sample were about 200,000 clones; roughly 80% of them appeared once. Together, the top ten hold 0.85% to 0.95% of the sample.

Sequenced: peripheral blood. The receptor comes from a man in his fifties or sixties with COVID-19, enrolled during active disease. The chain links TRBV7-9 with TRBJ1-2; no D gene is confidently identified. The nucleotides read TGTGCCAGCAGCTTACACTATGGCGAGGATTTAGCTAACTATGGCTACACCTTC. This gives the protein CASSLHYGEDLANYGYTF.